This T cell receptor beta chain stems from a study of blood T cell repertoires in COVID-19. Study details: Acute-phase and convalescent COVID-19 samples originated in the United States, Italy and Spain.

The table came from immunoSEQ multiplex PCR; TCRdb's copy has only in-frame clones and leaves some out. The sample carries under 55,000 clones, approximately 85% recorded once. The CDR3 consists of 16 residues. V was shortened by 2 bases and J by 0 bases, with 12 bases between the two germline ends. Germline values: CDR1 SGHRS, CDR2 YFSETQ. The TCR sequence derives from a human donor in a cohort sampled during active COVID-19. The chain recombines TRBV5-1 with TRBJ2-4; weak D call: TRBD2 (5 bases). Source material: peripheral blood. CDR3 DNA: TGCGCCAGCAGCTTAACCGGAGGTCCAGCCAAAAACATTCAGTACTTC. Amino acid sequence: CASSLTGGPAKNIQYF.